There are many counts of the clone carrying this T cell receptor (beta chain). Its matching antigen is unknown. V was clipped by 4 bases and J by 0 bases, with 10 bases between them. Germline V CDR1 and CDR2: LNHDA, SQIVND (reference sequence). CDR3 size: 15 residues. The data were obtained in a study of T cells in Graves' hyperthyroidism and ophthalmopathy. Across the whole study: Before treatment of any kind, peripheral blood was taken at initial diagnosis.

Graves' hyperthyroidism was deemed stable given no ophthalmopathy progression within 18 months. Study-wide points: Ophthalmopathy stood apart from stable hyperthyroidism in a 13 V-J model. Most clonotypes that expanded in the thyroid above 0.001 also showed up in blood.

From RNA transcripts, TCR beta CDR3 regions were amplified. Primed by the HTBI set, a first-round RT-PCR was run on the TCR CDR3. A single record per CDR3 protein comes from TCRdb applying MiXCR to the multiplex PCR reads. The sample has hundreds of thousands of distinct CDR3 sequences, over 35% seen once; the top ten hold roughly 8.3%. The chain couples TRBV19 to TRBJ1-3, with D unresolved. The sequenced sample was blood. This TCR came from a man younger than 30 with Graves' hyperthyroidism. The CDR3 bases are TGTGCCAGTAGTAAGGTCGACGCCTCTGGAAACACCATATATTTT. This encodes CASSKVDASGNTIYF.